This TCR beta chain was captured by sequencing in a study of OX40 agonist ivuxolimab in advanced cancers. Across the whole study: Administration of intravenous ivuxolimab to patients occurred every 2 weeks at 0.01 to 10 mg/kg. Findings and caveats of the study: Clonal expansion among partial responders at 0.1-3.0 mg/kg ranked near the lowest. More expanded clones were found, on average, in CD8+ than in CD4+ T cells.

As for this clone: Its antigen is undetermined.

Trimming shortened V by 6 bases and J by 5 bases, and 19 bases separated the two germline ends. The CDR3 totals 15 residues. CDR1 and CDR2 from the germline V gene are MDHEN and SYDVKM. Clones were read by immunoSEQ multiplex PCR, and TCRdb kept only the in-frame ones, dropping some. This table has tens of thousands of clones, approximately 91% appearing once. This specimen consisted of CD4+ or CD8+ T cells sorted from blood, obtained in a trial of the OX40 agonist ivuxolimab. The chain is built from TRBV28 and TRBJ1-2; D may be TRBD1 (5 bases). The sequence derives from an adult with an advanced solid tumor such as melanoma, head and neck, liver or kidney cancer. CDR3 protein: CASSLGVFVKYGYTF. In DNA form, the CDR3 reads TGTGCCAGCAGCTTAGGGGTGTTCGTTAAGTATGGCTACACCTTC.